This is a list of T cell receptor beta chains from one sample in a study of CD8 T cells in Susac syndrome. TCRdb called the immunoSEQ multiplex PCR reads again in MiXCR, with one record for every CDR3 protein. This sample has approximately 190,000 distinct CDR3 sequences, with approximately 94% found just once. Material for sequencing was CD4+ T cells from PBMCs. The receptors were gathered from a human donor with Susac syndrome. CDR3s leave out the opening cysteine and the closing phenylalanine or tryptophan. Clone size is not always given. Where it is, it says once, few, many or a class for expanded clones.

>TRBV19|.
ASSLKQGSSYNEQF
>TRBV7-2|.
ASSLVGGLEKLF
>TRBV11-3|.
ASSSGPSTDTQY
>TRBV28|.
ASRMRAIAKNIQY
>TRBV23-1|.
ASSRDRGRLGTQY
>TRBV4-1|.
ASSQRQPVDSNQPQH
>TRBV7-6|.
ASSLVIGDTQY
>TRBV5-1|few
ASSLDGRGETQY
>TRBV20-1|.
SASKEGNQPQH
>TRBV5-1|.
ASSLEAGGGYEQF
>TRBV20-1|.
SARDGDSLDTQY
>TRBV29-1|.
SVEFRSYEQY
>TRBV4-2|.
ASSQEGGLAGVTDTQY
>TRBV12-3/TRBV12-4|.
ASSLAGQGNTGELF
>TRBV5-6|.
ASSWGTGRHQPQH
>TRBV19|.
ASSIEVNTEAF
>TRBV27|.
ASSFLVGYGYT
>TRBV15|.
ATSRERTGAGYT
>TRBV7-6|.
ASSSVGYEQY
>TRBV11-2|few
ASSRRTNPSSGELF
>TRBV3-1|.
ASSQDSNQPQH
>TRBV29-1|.
SVEDSGYEQY
>TRBV6-6|.
ASSTGGNTGELF
>TRBV20-1|.
SAPRTGGVTDTQY
>TRBV12-3/TRBV12-4|once
ADVEAGGTYTEAF
>TRBV30|.
AWSERRSGNTIY
>TRBV3-1|.
ASSQRQPTDTQY
>TRBV30|.
AWSVIFPGLNRDTDTQY
>TRBV6-2/TRBV6-3|once
ASIPTGRVYEQY
>TRBV20-1|.
SATDVPEAF
>TRBV6-1|.
ASSEFGGFYEQY
>TRBV12-3/TRBV12-4|.
ASSTSGGGSGELF
>TRBV28|.
ASVRGTGYEQY